Sequencing of this T cell receptor (beta chain) was carried out in a study of T cell repertoires in aging, cancer and after chemotherapy. Overall study results and limits: Healthy donors lost TCR diversity with age mainly through richness, cancer patients through richness and evenness. Compared with age-matched healthy donors, untreated hematological or solid cancer patients showed higher blood TCR clonality. Rebound thymic output was suggested by rising median generation probability during chemotherapy in each cancer cohort.

Rearranged V-D-J TRB sequences were amplified with a mixed TRB-A/B primer pool. MiXCR, run by TCRdb on the multiplex PCR reads, gives a single entry per CDR3 protein. The sample consists of about 17,000 distinct CDR3 sequences, 40% to 55% of them appearing once. TCR beta rearrangements were amplified from peripheral blood genomic DNA. This clonotype has more than one count but fewer than ten. What it binds is unknown. V lost 2 bases and J lost 4, with 14 bases in between. The CDR3 runs to 15 residues. The chain combines TRBV12-3 or TRBV12-4 with TRBJ1-2; a weak D match, TRBD1 (5 bases). The TCR comes from a human donor in good health. Source material: blood. CDR3 protein: CASSLRGGESYGYTF. The CDR3 DNA is TGTGCCAGCAGTTTAAGGGGCGGTGAGAGCTATGGCTACACCTTC.